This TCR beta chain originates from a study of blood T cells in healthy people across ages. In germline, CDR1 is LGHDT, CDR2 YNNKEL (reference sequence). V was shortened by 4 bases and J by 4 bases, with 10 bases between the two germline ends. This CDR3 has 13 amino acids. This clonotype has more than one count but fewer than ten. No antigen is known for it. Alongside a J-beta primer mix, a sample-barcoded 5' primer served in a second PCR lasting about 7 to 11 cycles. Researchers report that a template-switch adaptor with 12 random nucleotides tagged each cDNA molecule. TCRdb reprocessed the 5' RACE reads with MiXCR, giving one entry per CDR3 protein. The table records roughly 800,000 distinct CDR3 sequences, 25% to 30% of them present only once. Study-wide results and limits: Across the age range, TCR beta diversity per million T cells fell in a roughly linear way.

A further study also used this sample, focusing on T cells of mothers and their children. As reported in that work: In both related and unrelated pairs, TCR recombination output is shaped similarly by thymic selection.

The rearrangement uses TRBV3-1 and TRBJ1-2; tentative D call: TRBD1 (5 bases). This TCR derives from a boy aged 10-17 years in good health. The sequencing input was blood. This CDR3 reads CASSRGTVYGYTF. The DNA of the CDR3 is TGTGCCAGCAGCCGCGGGACCGTCTATGGCTACACCTTC.